This TCR beta chain is from a study of T cell clusters in autoimmune cytopenias. General observations from the study: Exclusive TRB clusters were about 2.9-fold more numerous in healthy donors than in active autoimmune hepatitis. Functional roles of the in silico T cell clusters still await experimental validation.

This clonotype ranks as hyperexpanded in terms of frequency. As yet, its antigen is unknown. Each sample's input was approximately 0.25 ug genomic DNA, 30,000 to 45,000 genome equivalents. Multiplex touch-down PCR amplified TRB using TRB-A and TRB-B pools in one tube. TCRdb re-analyzed the multiplex PCR reads; it lists each CDR3 protein once, without DNA. The sample includes roughly 220 distinct CDR3 sequences. Germline CDR1 is SGHDT and CDR2 is YYEEEE. CDR3 length: 16 amino acids. These data also formed part of another study, on T cell repertoires in aging, cancer and after chemotherapy. That work adds: Patients with chronic lymphocytic leukemia were sampled before and after fludarabine- or bendamustine-based chemotherapy. Compared with age-matched healthy donors, untreated hematological or solid cancer patients showed higher blood TCR clonality.

The clonotype comes from a human donor with chronic lymphocytic leukemia. The J gene is TRBJ2-3, the V gene TRBV5-6; TCRdb indicates TRBD1, and absent DNA this call remains unverified. The specimen was peripheral blood. The chain's CDR3 is CASSFRTGVGTDTQYF.